This T cell receptor beta chain was sequenced in a study of T cell responses to AZD1222 COVID-19 vaccine. Broader study findings: Among the donors, most were white British and more were female, and clonal diversity was possibly underestimated. Distributed over spike, vaccine-associated CD4 TCRs predominated at 160-218 and 743-854.

TCRdb keeps only in-frame clones here, not all; method: immunoSEQ multiplex PCR. The data contain about 130,000 clones, roughly 92% of them singletons. Pooling was applied to second doses at about 4 or about 12 weeks. V was trimmed by 3 bases and J by 1 base, leaving 9 bases between them. Per the germline V gene, CDR1 is LNHDA and CDR2 is SQIVND (reference sequence). The CDR3 runs 14 residues. With respect to this clone: Antigen: not known.

The specimen was peripheral blood, collected 28 days after the second AZD1222 dose. The chain combines TRBV19 with TRBJ1-1; D might be TRBD1 (5 bases). The sequence came from an adult who received the AZD1222 COVID-19 vaccine. The DNA of the CDR3 is TGTGCCAGTAGTATTCTGACAGAGAACACTGAAGCTTTCTTT. It encodes CASSILTENTEAFF.